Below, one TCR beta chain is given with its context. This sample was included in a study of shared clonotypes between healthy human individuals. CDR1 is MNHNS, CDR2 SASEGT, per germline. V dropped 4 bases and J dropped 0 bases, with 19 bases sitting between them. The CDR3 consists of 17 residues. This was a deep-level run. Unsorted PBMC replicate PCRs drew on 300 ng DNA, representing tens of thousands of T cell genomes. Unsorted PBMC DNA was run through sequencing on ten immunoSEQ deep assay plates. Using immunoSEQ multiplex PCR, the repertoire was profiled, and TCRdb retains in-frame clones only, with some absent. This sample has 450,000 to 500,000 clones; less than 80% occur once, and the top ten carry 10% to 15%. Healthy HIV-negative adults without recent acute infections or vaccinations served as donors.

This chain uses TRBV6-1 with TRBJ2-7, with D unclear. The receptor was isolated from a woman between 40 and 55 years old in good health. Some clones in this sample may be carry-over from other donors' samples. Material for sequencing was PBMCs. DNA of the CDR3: TGTGCCAGCAGTGCAGTGGGGTACGGGTTTCCCTCCTACGAGCAGTACTTC. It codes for CASSAVGYGFPSYEQYF.